This TCR beta chain was found in a study of molecular identifiers for immune sequencing clone quantification. At the level of the study: Replicates split RNA from around 20,000 or 100,000 naive CD8 cells five ways, and the researchers sequenced four portions. General observations from the study: Molecules of identical TCR sharing a barcode could underestimate highly expanded clone sizes. The study found clones above 20 RNA copies held over 98% of effector molecules and under 1% in naive cells.

Naive CD8 T cells were FACS-sorted by CD8+CD4-CCR7+CD45RA+ markers. TCRdb itself ran the PCR reads through MiXCR, one entry per CDR3 protein. The sample yields some 100,000 distinct CDR3 sequences, 36% seen once. As to this clonotype: The target antigen is unknown.

The ends lost 4 bases at V and 6 bases at J; junction bases unmatched: 5. CDR1 is KGHDR and CDR2 is SFDVKD in the germline V gene. This CDR3 comprises 13 residues. The sequencing sample was made of naive CD8+ T cells from blood, with Jurkat cell RNA spiked in. As to subset: FACS-sorted CD8+CD4-CCR7+CD45RA+ naive T cells. V is TRBV24-1 and J is TRBJ2-7, with 7 bases matching TRBD1. The receptor was isolated from a human donor in good health. Some libraries in this study had Jurkat cell RNA spiked in. The CDR3 DNA follows: TGTGCCACCAGTGAAATACAGGGGACCGAGCAGTACTTC. This codes for CATSEIQGTEQYF.